Listed below are T cell receptor beta chains from one sample, sequenced in a study of cytomegalovirus exposure and HLA in healthy donors. Sequenced by immunoSEQ multiplex PCR; TCRdb stores in-frame clones only, minus some. The sample yields some 310,000 clones, approximately 88% seen once. Sequencing was done on a sample of PBMCs. The receptor set was obtained from a man aged 25 to 40 in good health and CMV-seronegative. Each CDR3 is given with its conserved first and last residue. D genes are given only for firm matches. Rows may omit the clone size; those that give it use once, few, many or a size class.

v_gene,len,j_gene,abundance,d_gene,CDR3aa,CDR3nt
TRBV7-9,15,TRBJ2-1,NA,TRBD2,CASSEAGGPYNEQFF,TGTGCCAGCAGCGAGGCGGGGGGTCCCTACAATGAGCAGTTCTTC
TRBV4-3,16,TRBJ2-1,NA,TRBD1,CASSQDLATGGDEQFF,TGCGCCAGCAGCCAAGATCTGGCGACAGGGGGCGATGAGCAGTTCTTC
TRBV7-9,17,TRBJ1-6,few,TRBD1,CASEGDRVASYNSPLHF,TGTGCCAGCGAAGGGGACAGAGTAGCCTCCTATAATTCACCCCTCCACTTT
TRBV2,16,TRBJ2-5,NA,TRBD2,CASSEALPGGGETQYF,TGTGCCAGCAGTGAAGCTTTGCCGGGGGGAGGGGAGACCCAGTACTTC
TRBV18,13,TRBJ2-5,NA,NA,CASSRTAQETQYF,TGTGCCAGCTCCCGGACAGCACAAGAGACCCAGTACTTC
TRBV18,15,TRBJ1-2,few,TRBD1,CASSPSGGLVYGYTF,TGTGCCAGCTCACCTTCAGGGGGCCTTGTCTATGGCTACACCTTC
TRBV4-3,13,TRBJ1-6,once,TRBD1,CASSQDFGTVIHF,TGCGCCAGCAGCCAAGATTTTGGGACAGTAATCCACTTT
TRBV4-1,13,TRBJ1-1,NA,NA,CASSQGTNTEAFF,TGCGCCAGCAGCCAAGGGACAAACACTGAAGCTTTCTTT
TRBV7-9,13,TRBJ2-7,NA,NA,CASSLRGSHEQYF,TGTGCCAGCAGCTTACGTGGGAGCCACGAGCAGTACTTC
TRBV18,15,TRBJ2-5,NA,TRBD2,CASSPGGGDQETQYF,TGTGCCAGCTCACCGGGCGGGGGGGACCAAGAGACCCAGTACTTC
TRBV4-1,15,TRBJ2-5,NA,TRBD1,CASSSRDRRGETQYF,TGCGCCAGCAGCTCCCGGGACAGGCGGGGAGAGACCCAGTACTTC
TRBV7-9,14,TRBJ2-7,NA,TRBD1,CASSSGQDFYEQYF,TGTGCCAGCAGCTCCGGACAGGATTTCTACGAGCAGTACTTC
TRBV7-9,12,TRBJ2-3,NA,NA,CASSLKAATQYF,TGTGCCAGCAGCTTAAAGGCGGCTACGCAGTATTTT
TRBV30,14,TRBJ1-2,NA,TRBD1,CAWHRQGAIYGYTF,TGTGCCTGGCATAGACAGGGAGCAATTTATGGCTACACCTTC
TRBV5-1,14,TRBJ1-6,NA,TRBD1,CASSLGQGGSPLHF,TGCGCCAGCAGCTTGGGACAGGGTGGGTCACCCCTCCACTTT
TRBV14,13,TRBJ1-2,NA,NA,CASSPREAYGYTF,TGTGCCAGCAGCCCTCGGGAGGCCTATGGCTACACCTTC
TRBV7-9,17,TRBJ2-3,NA,TRBD2,CASSLGWRGGSTDTQYF,TGTGCCAGCAGCTTAGGTTGGCGGGGGGGAAGCACAGATACGCAGTATTTT
TRBV5-1,15,TRBJ2-7,NA,NA,CASSVGPPSSYEQYF,TGCGCCAGCAGCGTTGGGCCTCCCTCATCCTACGAGCAGTACTTC
TRBV7-6,16,TRBJ2-1,NA,TRBD2,CASSRKASGGGNEQFF,TGTGCCAGCAGCCGGAAGGCTAGCGGGGGTGGCAATGAGCAGTTCTTC
TRBV7-9,14,TRBJ2-1,NA,NA,CASSLLRNYNEQFF,TGTGCCAGCAGCTTACTGCGGAACTACAATGAGCAGTTCTTC
TRBV10-3,16,TRBJ2-3,NA,TRBD2,CAISEGLASSTDTQYF,TGTGCCATCAGTGAGGGACTAGCGTCTAGCACAGATACGCAGTATTTT
TRBV21-1,15,TRBJ1-1,few,NA,CASSKESAGGTEAFF,TGTGCCAGCAGCAAAGAGTCGGCAGGGGGGACTGAAGCTTTCTTT
TRBV5-6,15,TRBJ2-3,NA,TRBD1,CASSSTGQGGDTQYF,TGTGCCAGCAGCTCAACCGGACAGGGGGGAGATACGCAGTATTTT
TRBV4-3,12,TRBJ2-7,NA,NA,CASSQHTGEQYF,TGCGCCAGCAGCCAACATACCGGGGAGCAGTACTTC
TRBV5-4,12,TRBJ1-1,NA,NA,CASSPRGTEAFF,TGTGCCAGCAGCCCCCGGGGCACTGAAGCTTTCTTT
TRBV6-5,13,TRBJ2-7,NA,TRBD1,CASGTGRSYEQYF,TGTGCCAGCGGGACAGGGCGCTCCTACGAGCAGTACTTC
TRBV27,18,TRBJ1-4,NA,NA,CASSLDPPSTSTNEKLFF,TGTGCCAGCAGCCTTGACCCTCCGTCGACATCAACTAATGAAAAACTGTTTTTT
TRBV2,15,TRBJ1-1,NA,TRBD1,CASSDTGGGDTEAFF,TGTGCCAGCAGTGACACAGGGGGTGGGGACACTGAAGCTTTCTTT
TRBV7-2,13,TRBJ1-5,few,TRBD1,CASSRQGNQPQHF,TGTGCCAGCAGTAGACAGGGGAATCAGCCCCAGCATTTT
TRBV18,18,TRBJ2-1,NA,TRBD2,CASSPAPGERGGPNEQFF,TGTGCCAGCTCACCAGCCCCCGGTGAGCGGGGGGGCCCAAATGAGCAGTTCTTC
TRBV15,14,TRBJ1-6,NA,NA,CATSRDVTSSPLHF,TGTGCCACCAGCAGAGATGTCACCAGTTCACCCCTCCACTTT
TRBV7-2,17,TRBJ2-5,few,TRBD2,CASSPRGLAGTLETQYF,TGTGCCAGCAGCCCGAGGGGACTAGCGGGAACGTTGGAGACCCAGTACTTC
TRBV5-1,17,TRBJ2-3,NA,NA,CASSRLGGAASTDTQYF,TGCGCCAGCAGCCGGCTAGGGGGGGCCGCTAGCACAGATACGCAGTATTTT
TRBV6-5,13,TRBJ1-2,NA,NA,CASSLGASYGYTF,TGTGCCAGCAGTTTAGGGGCGTCCTATGGCTACACCTTC
TRBV11-2,14,TRBJ2-7,NA,TRBD2,CASRTSSGTYEQYF,TGTGCCAGCAGAACCTCTAGCGGGACCTACGAGCAGTACTTC
TRBV15,13,TRBJ1-1,NA,NA,CATSLLVNTEAFF,TGTGCCACCAGCCTACTGGTGAACACTGAAGCTTTCTTT
TRBV10-2,20,TRBJ1-2,NA,NA,CASSDGGRALPTLANYGYTF,TGCGCCAGCAGTGATGGGGGCCGGGCCCTCCCCACTCTAGCTAACTATGGCTACACCTTC
TRBV15,14,TRBJ2-1,once,TRBD1,CATSVGTDYNEQFF,TGTGCCACCAGCGTCGGGACAGACTACAATGAGCAGTTCTTC
TRBV7-2,14,TRBJ2-6,NA,TRBD1,CAGLRGPGANVLTF,TGTGCCGGCCTCAGGGGGCCTGGGGCCAACGTCCTGACTTTC
TRBV19,14,TRBJ1-2,NA,NA,CATSRTVTNYGYTF,TGTGCCACCTCCCGGACAGTTACTAACTATGGCTACACCTTC
TRBV5-1,15,TRBJ1-2,NA,TRBD1,CASTGVGTGDNGYTF,TGCGCCAGCACCGGGGTTGGGACAGGGGACAATGGCTACACCTTC
TRBV9,14,TRBJ1-5,NA,TRBD1,CASSIGQDNQPQHF,TGTGCCAGCAGCATTGGACAGGACAATCAGCCCCAGCATTTT
TRBV10-3,13,TRBJ2-7,NA,TRBD1,CAISEEGQVMSYF,TGTGCCATCAGTGAGGAGGGACAGGTAATGTCGTACTTC
TRBV5-1,14,TRBJ1-1,NA,NA,CASSLAQGLAEAFF,TGCGCCAGCAGCTTGGCCCAGGGTTTGGCTGAAGCTTTCTTT
TRBV18,16,TRBJ2-2,once,NA,CASSPPGHANTGELFF,TGTGCCAGCTCACCTCCGGGACACGCGAACACCGGGGAGCTGTTTTTT
TRBV5-4,15,TRBJ2-7,NA,TRBD1,CASSLGQGAQYEQYF,TGTGCCAGCAGCTTGGGACAGGGGGCGCAGTACGAGCAGTACTTC
TRBV19,15,TRBJ1-4,once,NA,CASNKQSATNEKLFF,TGTGCCAGTAATAAACAGTCCGCAACTAATGAAAAACTGTTTTTT
TRBV5-1,15,TRBJ1-2,NA,TRBD1,CASSQGTVSAYGYTF,TGCGCCAGCAGCCAAGGGACAGTCTCCGCCTATGGCTACACCTTC
TRBV5-6,14,TRBJ1-6,NA,NA,CASRGMRVGSPLHF,TGTGCCAGCAGGGGGATGAGGGTAGGGTCACCCCTCCACTTT
TRBV15,18,TRBJ1-3,NA,TRBD1,CATSRDPPDRGPGNTIYF,TGTGCCACCAGCAGAGATCCCCCGGACAGGGGGCCTGGAAACACCATATATTTT
TRBV6-1,14,TRBJ2-7,once,NA,CASSDVWQVYEQYF,TGTGCCAGCAGTGACGTGTGGCAGGTCTACGAGCAGTACTTC
TRBV11-2,16,TRBJ1-1,NA,TRBD1,CASSRKVQGEGTEAFF,TGTGCCAGCAGCCGGAAAGTACAGGGGGAGGGGACTGAAGCTTTCTTT